This T cell receptor (beta chain) stems from a study of CD8+CD57+ T cells in acquired aplastic anemia. Study-level results: The CD8+ Simpson's diversity of patients and controls was not significantly different. Found in both controls and patients were some 31 CD8+ CDR3 sequences.

Germline loops: CDR1 SEHNR, CDR2 FQNEAQ (reference sequence). The V end was cut by 5 bases, the J end by 3 bases, with 13 bases between. CDR3 size: 14 residues. CDR3 and TCR beta VDJ profiling relied on a genomic DNA template. A single record per CDR3 protein comes from TCRdb applying MiXCR to the reads. The data show 150,000 to 200,000 distinct CDR3 sequences, with about 45% seen just once and 3.2% held by the top ten. Turning to this clonotype: The antigen is not known.

Only patients with CD8+CD57+ cell expansion on flow cytometry were chosen for sequencing. The clonotype was recovered from a human donor with aplastic anemia. What was sequenced was sorted CD4+, CD8+, or CD8+CD57+ T cells (not recorded which) from PBMCs. The chain employs TRBV7-9 and TRBJ2-5; maybe TRBD1 (6 bases). The CDR3 protein is CASSHKTGKETQYF. The CDR3 region has the DNA TGTGCCAGCAGCCACAAAACAGGGAAAGAGACCCAGTACTTC.